A single sample is the source of the 21 T cell receptor beta chains below, sequenced in a study of blood T cells in healthy people across ages. It was with a sample-barcoded 5' primer and a J-beta primer mix that a second PCR of roughly 6 to 12 cycles was run. Via MiXCR, TCRdb re-called the 5' RACE reads, giving one row per CDR3 protein. The table has around 500,000 distinct CDR3 sequences, around a quarter seen once. The same data also contributed to another study, on T cells of mothers and their children.

Sequencing was carried out using blood. The source of these receptors is a boy younger than 10 in good health.

This clonotype was observed a handful of times. The chain couples TRBV12-3 or TRBV12-4 to TRBJ1-5; D may be TRBD1 (5 bases). The CDR3 runs to 13 residues. Trimming took 4 bases from V and 4 from J, leaving 8 bases between them. CDR3 residues: CASSSGENQPQHF. DNA for the CDR3: TGTGCCAGCAGTTCGGGGGAAAATCAGCCCCAGCATTTT.

This clonotype was seen a handful of times. The V and J genes are TRBV30 and TRBJ1-2; TRBD1 matches 11 bases. CDR1 is GTSNPN, CDR2 SVGIG, per germline (reference sequence). CDR3 length equals 14 residues. Trimming took 1 base from V and 6 from J; bases not matched to a gene: 4. CDR3 loop: CAWSALGQGDGYTF. In DNA form, the CDR3 reads TGTGCCTGGAGTGCCCTGGGACAGGGGGATGGCTACACCTTC.

This clonotype was seen a few times. The chain employs TRBV12-3 or TRBV12-4 and TRBJ2-1; either TRBD1 or TRBD2 may fit D (6 bases each). The V gene lost 4 bases and the J gene lost 1 base, with 14 bases spanning the gap. CDR3 size: 16 residues. The CDR3 DNA reads as TGTGCCAGCAGTTCCGGTCGGGGGCCTTCCTACAATGAGCAGTTCTTC. This gives the protein CASSSGRGPSYNEQFF.

This clonotype was seen only a few times. The chain recombines TRBV28 with TRBJ2-2, with TRBD2 matching over 8 bases. CDR1 and CDR2 (germline): MDHEN, SYDVKM. Trimming took 8 bases from V and 4 from J; bases not matched to a gene: 9. The CDR3 totals 15 residues. The CDR3 sequence: CASLQRGGVTGELFF. DNA for the CDR3: TGTGCCAGCCTACAACGGGGGGGCGTCACCGGGGAGCTGTTTTTT.

This clonotype was recorded a few times. The chain recombines TRBV12-3 or TRBV12-4 with TRBJ2-5; weak D call: TRBD1 (5 bases). The better agreement between TRBJ2-1 and the DNA end casts doubt on the J call. There are 17 residues in the CDR3. CDR3 residues: CASSLARLSHRPNEQFF. DNA for the CDR3: TGTGCCAGCAGTTTAGCGCGATTGAGTCACAGGCCCAATGAGCAGTTCTTC.

The chain combines TRBV6-2 or TRBV6-3 with TRBJ2-7; 11 bases are a match to TRBD2. The CDR3 has 14 amino acids. V gave up 8 bases and J gave up 0 bases; unmatched junction bases: 3. In germline, CDR1 is MNHEY, CDR2 SVGEGT. In DNA, the CDR3 is TGTGCCAGCCAAACTAGCGGGGGCTCCTACGAGCAGTACTTC. Protein sequence: CASQTSGGSYEQYF.

To note about this clonotype: At one end the junction does not follow the germline gene, possibly because of a read error. This chain connects TRBV6-5 to TRBJ2-2; maybe TRBD1 (6 bases). CDR1 and CDR2 (germline): MNHEY, SVGAGI. This CDR3 spans 21 amino acids. CDR3 DNA sequence: TGTGCCAGCAGTTACTCGCCGTACCGATGGAATCTTGTACAGGGTTCCGGGGAGCCGTTTTTT. Amino acid sequence: CASSYSPYRWNLVQGSGEPFF.

The chain employs TRBV11-2 and TRBJ1-5; weak D call: TRBD1 (6 bases). V lost 5 bases, J lost 8 bases, and 22 bases lay in between. Per the germline V gene, CDR1 is SGHAT and CDR2 is FQNNGV. The CDR3 length is 16 residues. CDR3 DNA: TGTGCCAGCAGCGAATACGGCACAGGGCCGGATAAGCCCCAGCATTTT. Translated: CASSEYGTGPDKPQHF.

V is TRBV4-3 and J is TRBJ2-5, with D perhaps TRBD2 (5 bases). Trimming pared 3 bases from V and 11 bases from J, leaving 16 bases between. The CDR3 contains 13 residues. Germline CDR1 and CDR2: LGHNA and YSLEER. The CDR3 DNA follows: TGCGCCAGCAGCCAGGGAAGGCAGCGGCAGCAGTACTTC. Amino acids: CASSQGRQRQQYF.

This clonotype was observed a handful of times. V gene TRBV27 combines with J gene TRBJ1-2; 11 positions agree with TRBD1. Germline CDR1 is MNHEY and CDR2 is SMNVEV (reference sequence). The CDR3 length is 16 residues. V was pared by 6 bases and J by 2 bases, with 8 bases of the junction left unmatched. CDR3 nucleotides: TGTGCCAGCAGCCGGACAGGGGGCAGGGGGAACTATGGCTACACCTTC. This codes for CASSRTGGRGNYGYTF.

This sequence joins TRBV7-2 and TRBJ2-7; 8 nucleotides match TRBD2. Losses at the gene ends were 3 bases for V and 4 bases for J; bases not matched to a gene: 5. The CDR3 has 14 residues. From germline, CDR1 is SGHTA and CDR2 FQGNSA. The chain's CDR3 is CASSLLAGNYEQYF. DNA of the CDR3: TGTGCCAGCAGCTTGTTAGCGGGAAATTACGAGCAGTACTTC.

The table lists this clonotype with a few counts. This chain joins TRBV10-3 and TRBJ2-5; 7 nucleotides align to TRBD2. V gave up 0 bases and J gave up 4 bases; unmatched junction bases: 5. The CDR3 extends over 15 amino acids. Germline V gives CDR1 ENHRY, CDR2 SYGVKD. CDR3 bases: TGTGCCATCAGTGAGTCTTTCGGGGGGAGAGAGACCCAGTACTTC. This translates into CAISESFGGRETQYF.

The chain carries TRBV7-2 and TRBJ2-7; TRBD2 agrees at 12 bases. The CDR3 spans 17 residues. Germline loops: CDR1 SGHTA, CDR2 FQGNSA. V lost 5 bases to trimming and J lost 4 bases; unmatched junction nucleotides: 12. CDR3 loop: CASSTRLAGVGMYEQYF. CDR3 bases: TGTGCCAGCAGCACCAGACTAGCGGGAGTTGGAATGTACGAGCAGTACTTC.

The chain links TRBV12-3 or TRBV12-4 to TRBJ1-1; D unresolved. CDR3 length: 12 residues. V was pared by 3 bases and J by 7 bases, with 9 bases between. The CDR3 DNA follows: TGTGCCAGCAGTTTTAATCGACGTGAAGCTTTCTTT. As protein: CASSFNRREAFF.

CDR3 nucleotides: TGTGCCAGCAGTGGACAGGCGGTTGAAGAGACCCAGTACTTC. Its protein is CASSGQAVEETQYF. The rearrangement joins TRBV6-1 to TRBJ2-5; D perhaps matches TRBD1 (6 bases). V gave up 4 bases and J gave up 3 bases, with 12 bases separating them. The CDR3 is 14 amino acids. CDR1 and CDR2 (germline): MNHNS, SASEGT.

V usage is TRBV6-5 and J usage is TRBJ2-1, with TRBD2 identical over 7 bases. The germline gives CDR1 MNHEY, CDR2 SVGAGI. The CDR3 spans 15 residues. Trimming took 5 bases from V and 4 from J; bases not matched to a gene: 8. The CDR3 DNA sequence: TGTGCCAGCAGTGAGCGGGGAGCGGGGTACAATGAGCAGTTCTTC. As protein: CASSERGAGYNEQFF.

The count of this clonotype is one. The chain links TRBV18 to TRBJ2-5; D gene ambiguous. The CDR3 is made up of 15 amino acids. Germline CDR1 reads KGHSH; CDR2 reads LQKENI. Trimming removed 5 bases at V and 4 bases at J, with 17 bases between. The CDR3 spells CASSSVPPYLETQYF. The CDR3 region has the DNA TGTGCCAGCTCATCTGTGCCTCCATATTTAGAGACCCAGTACTTC.

The CDR3 DNA follows: TGCAGTGCTAGAGTGGACGGTCGGGGGAACTATGGCTACACCTTC. This sequence encodes CSARVDGRGNYGYTF. The chain is built from TRBV20-1 and TRBJ1-2; TRBD1 is a possible D gene (5 bases). V shed 1 base and J shed 2 bases, with 14 bases lying between them. CDR3 length equals 15 residues. Germline V gives CDR1 DFQATT, CDR2 SNEGSKA (reference sequence).

The sample holds one count of this clonotype. The genes are TRBV12-5 and TRBJ2-1; D is ambiguous. Germline CDR1 is LGHNT and CDR2 is FRNRAP. With 4 bases removed from V and 1 base from J, the gap between germline ends came to 17 bases. The CDR3 totals 17 residues. The CDR3 here is CASGSQGQAKSYNEQFF. CDR3 sequence (DNA): TGTGCTAGTGGTTCTCAAGGTCAGGCCAAGTCCTACAATGAGCAGTTCTTC.

This clonotype was counted between two and nine times. V gene TRBV30 combines with J gene TRBJ1-1, with 7 bases identical to TRBD1. J lost 4 bases, V lost 5 bases, and 1 base had no gene match. CDR3 length equals 11 residues. The V gene's germline CDR1 is GTSNPN and CDR2 SVGIG (reference sequence). CDR3 region: CAWGTVTEAFF. The DNA for the CDR3 is TGTGCCTGGGGGACAGTCACTGAAGCTTTCTTT.

This clonotype showed up just once. This sequence joins TRBV6-5 and TRBJ2-1; 16 bases map to TRBD2. With 2 bases clipped from V and 13 bases from J, the junction kept 5 bases outside the gene matches. The CDR3 totals 15 residues. Germline lookup yields CDR1 MNHEY and CDR2 SVGAGI. The CDR3, as DNA: TGTGCCAGCAGTTACGGGACTAGCGGGAGGGCCCACCAGTTCTTC. Translation gives CASSYGTSGRAHQFF.